The source of this T cell receptor beta chain is a study of T-cell memory formation after mild COVID-19. Study-level points and caveats: Pre-infection memory showed some responding clones, and this suggested that cross-reactive memory joined.

There are 13 residues in the CDR3. Germline V gene sequence: CDR1 SGHRS, CDR2 YFSETQ. The V end was cut by 3 bases, the J end by 3 bases, with 8 bases between. Concerning this clonotype itself: Its matching antigen is unknown.

TCRdb re-derived calls from the 5' RACE reads in MiXCR, one entry per CDR3 protein. Of approximately 500,000 distinct CDR3 sequences listed, around a quarter are singletons. The sequenced sample was PBMCs or a T cell subset sorted from them (not recorded which). The chain links TRBV5-1 to TRBJ2-3; D is undetermined. The clonotype was recovered from an adult woman who had mild COVID-19 (a few samples of this study predate the infection). Cell type and time point are not known. CDR3 amino acids: CASSSRRTDTQYF. As DNA, the CDR3 is TGCGCCAGCAGCTCTCGGCGAACAGATACGCAGTATTTT.